The 9 T cell receptor beta chains below all came from one sample that was sequenced in a study of T cells in Graves' hyperthyroidism and ophthalmopathy. Amplified TCR beta CDR3 regions came from RNA transcripts. Carried out on the TCR CDR3, a first-round RT-PCR used the HTBI primer set. TCRdb ran MiXCR on the multiplex PCR reads and lists one entry per CDR3 protein. The sample holds approximately 620,000 distinct CDR3 sequences, 16% seen once. Sequences were obtained from blood. Every receptor here comes from a woman in her 40s with Graves' ophthalmopathy.

This chain links TRBV7-9 with TRBJ2-1, with unresolved D. Trimming left V 4 bases short and J 5 bases short, with 21 bases between. Looked up from germline, CDR1 is SEHNR and CDR2 is FQNEAQ (reference sequence). This CDR3 contains 17 residues. CDR3 sequence: CASSSRGRWKANNEQFF. The CDR3 DNA is TGTGCCAGCAGCTCTAGAGGACGGTGGAAAGCCAACAATGAGCAGTTCTTC.

This clonotype was counted at least ten times. The chain links TRBV6-1 to TRBJ1-1; the D gene is possibly TRBD1 (6 bases). The V end was cut by 1 base, the J end by 5 bases, with 11 bases between. In germline, CDR1 is MNHNS, CDR2 SASEGT. The CDR3 extends over 14 amino acids. The CDR3 bases are TGTGCCAGCAGTGAAGTCCAGGGGTCTACTGAAGCTTTCTTT. This gives the protein CASSEVQGSTEAFF.

In this sample, this clonotype turned up many times. The J gene is TRBJ1-6, the V gene TRBV18; possible D gene TRBD1, 5 bases. Trimming pared 1 base from V and 7 bases from J, leaving 14 bases between. The CDR3 contains 16 residues. Germline CDR1 reads KGHSH; CDR2 reads LQKENI. CDR3 bases: TGTGCCAGCTCACCACGCCGGGGCAATGCGAATTCACCCCTCCACTTT. It translates to CASSPRRGNANSPLHF.

The genes are TRBV28 and TRBJ2-7, with D perhaps assigned TRBD1 or TRBD2 (5 bases each). The V and J ends lost 5 bases and 0 bases respectively, with 23 bases between them. CDR3 size: 18 residues. In germline, CDR1 is MDHEN, CDR2 SYDVKM. The CDR3 spells CASSQPPGRRSSSYEQYF. The CDR3 DNA is TGTGCCAGCAGTCAACCTCCGGGACGGCGGTCCAGCTCCTACGAGCAGTACTTC.

The CDR3 is CASSGDRVPGELFF. The CDR3 coding sequence is TGTGCCAGCAGCGGTGATCGAGTGCCCGGGGAGCTGTTTTTT. This chain uses TRBV5-6 with TRBJ2-2; the D is unclear. Germline V lookup: CDR1 SGHDT, CDR2 YYEEEE. Trimming removed 4 bases at V and 6 bases at J, with 13 bases between. The CDR3 extends over 14 amino acids.

This clonotype was recorded a few times. This rearrangement joins TRBV20-1 to TRBJ1-2; TRBD1 agrees at 10 bases. V lost 3 bases to trimming and J lost 8 bases; unmatched junction nucleotides: 15. CDR1 DFQATT and CDR2 SNEGSKA come from the germline V gene (reference sequence). The CDR3 covers 16 residues. The CDR3 DNA sequence: TGCAGTGCTAGGCCTCTGGGGGACAGGGGTGGTATAGGCTACACCTTC. Protein sequence: CSARPLGDRGGIGYTF.

J is TRBJ1-1 and V is TRBV29-1, with D perhaps TRBD1 (5 bases). Trimming shortened V by 7 bases and J by 5 bases, and 20 bases separated the two germline ends. In germline, CDR1 is SQVTM, CDR2 ANQGSEA. The CDR3 is made up of 14 amino acids. The CDR3 is CSGRLVGRWTEAFF. The CDR3 DNA sequence: TGCAGCGGGCGGCTGGTGGGGCGGTGGACTGAAGCTTTCTTT.

This clonotype has a count of ten or more. The chain has TRBV11-3 and TRBJ2-7; 8 bases fit TRBD2. Germline V gene data show CDR1 as SGHNT and CDR2 as YENEEA. This CDR3 spans 13 amino acids. The J segment lost 4 bases and the V segment lost 5 bases, leaving 4 bases of the junction unmatched. In DNA form, the CDR3 reads TGTGCCAGCAGCCCGGGACTAGAATACGAGCAGTACTTC. Its protein is CASSPGLEYEQYF.

The chain uses TRBV9 and TRBJ2-3; D possibly matches TRBD1 or TRBD2 (5 bases each). The CDR3 has 15 amino acids. Germline assignment: CDR1 SGDLS and CDR2 YYNGEE. V gave up 0 bases and J gave up 5 bases, with 13 bases separating them. CDR3 in amino acids: CASSVEGTAGDTQYF. In nucleotides, the CDR3 is TGTGCCAGCAGCGTAGAAGGGACGGCGGGAGATACGCAGTATTTT.